This T cell receptor beta chain emerged from a study of T cell responses to AZD1222 COVID-19 vaccine. Background on the study: Analysis merged second doses at about 4 or about 12 weeks. Study observations and caveats: Targets within unmutated variant regions were reportedly found for nearly half of spike-specific TCRs. Donors in the cohort were predominantly white British and more often female, and clonal diversity was possibly underestimated.

Trimming at V came to 9 bases and at J to 9 bases, leaving 6 bases not matched to a gene. Germline CDR1 and CDR2: SNHLY and FYNNEI. The CDR3 is 13 residues long. The protocol was immunoSEQ multiplex PCR, while the TCRdb copy is restricted to in-frame clones and leaves out a portion. The sample lists fewer than 150,000 clones; around nine tenths were seen once. Turning to this clone: The antigen is not known.

Source: peripheral blood, taken on day 0 of AZD1222 vaccination. This sequence joins TRBV2 and TRBJ2-1; 12 nucleotides match TRBD2. This clonotype originated in an adult in good health. In nucleotides, the CDR3 is TGTGCCAGAGGACTAGCGGGAAGGGGTGAGCAGTTCTTC. Translating gives CARGLAGRGEQFF.